This TCR beta chain was observed in a study of T-cell memory formation after mild COVID-19. Germline lookup yields CDR1 SGDLS and CDR2 YYNGEE. The CDR3 runs 18 residues. V was pared by 3 bases and J by 2 bases, with 11 bases of the junction left unmatched. 5'RACE with constant-segment primers yielded barcoded, UMI-tagged TCR alpha and TCR beta cDNA libraries. TCRdb reprocessed the 5' RACE reads via MiXCR and lists one record per CDR3 protein. The sample records over 400,000 distinct CDR3 sequences, less than 25% being singletons. This clonotype was picked up a small number of times. Its antigen remains unidentified. General study results and limits: Contracting CD4+ clones sat mainly in CM and EM; CD8+ in EMRA. There were some responding clones in pre-infection memory, which suggested that cross-reactive memory had joined.

The gene calls are TRBV9 and TRBJ2-1; 10 nucleotides align to TRBD2. This receptor was identified in an adult woman who had mild COVID-19 (a few samples of this study predate the infection). Cell type and time point are not known. The specimen was PBMCs or a T cell subset sorted from them (not recorded which). In DNA form, the CDR3 reads TGTGCCAGCAGCGAGACCGGGACTAGCGTCTACCCCTACAATGAGCAGTTCTTC. Protein: CASSETGTSVYPYNEQFF.